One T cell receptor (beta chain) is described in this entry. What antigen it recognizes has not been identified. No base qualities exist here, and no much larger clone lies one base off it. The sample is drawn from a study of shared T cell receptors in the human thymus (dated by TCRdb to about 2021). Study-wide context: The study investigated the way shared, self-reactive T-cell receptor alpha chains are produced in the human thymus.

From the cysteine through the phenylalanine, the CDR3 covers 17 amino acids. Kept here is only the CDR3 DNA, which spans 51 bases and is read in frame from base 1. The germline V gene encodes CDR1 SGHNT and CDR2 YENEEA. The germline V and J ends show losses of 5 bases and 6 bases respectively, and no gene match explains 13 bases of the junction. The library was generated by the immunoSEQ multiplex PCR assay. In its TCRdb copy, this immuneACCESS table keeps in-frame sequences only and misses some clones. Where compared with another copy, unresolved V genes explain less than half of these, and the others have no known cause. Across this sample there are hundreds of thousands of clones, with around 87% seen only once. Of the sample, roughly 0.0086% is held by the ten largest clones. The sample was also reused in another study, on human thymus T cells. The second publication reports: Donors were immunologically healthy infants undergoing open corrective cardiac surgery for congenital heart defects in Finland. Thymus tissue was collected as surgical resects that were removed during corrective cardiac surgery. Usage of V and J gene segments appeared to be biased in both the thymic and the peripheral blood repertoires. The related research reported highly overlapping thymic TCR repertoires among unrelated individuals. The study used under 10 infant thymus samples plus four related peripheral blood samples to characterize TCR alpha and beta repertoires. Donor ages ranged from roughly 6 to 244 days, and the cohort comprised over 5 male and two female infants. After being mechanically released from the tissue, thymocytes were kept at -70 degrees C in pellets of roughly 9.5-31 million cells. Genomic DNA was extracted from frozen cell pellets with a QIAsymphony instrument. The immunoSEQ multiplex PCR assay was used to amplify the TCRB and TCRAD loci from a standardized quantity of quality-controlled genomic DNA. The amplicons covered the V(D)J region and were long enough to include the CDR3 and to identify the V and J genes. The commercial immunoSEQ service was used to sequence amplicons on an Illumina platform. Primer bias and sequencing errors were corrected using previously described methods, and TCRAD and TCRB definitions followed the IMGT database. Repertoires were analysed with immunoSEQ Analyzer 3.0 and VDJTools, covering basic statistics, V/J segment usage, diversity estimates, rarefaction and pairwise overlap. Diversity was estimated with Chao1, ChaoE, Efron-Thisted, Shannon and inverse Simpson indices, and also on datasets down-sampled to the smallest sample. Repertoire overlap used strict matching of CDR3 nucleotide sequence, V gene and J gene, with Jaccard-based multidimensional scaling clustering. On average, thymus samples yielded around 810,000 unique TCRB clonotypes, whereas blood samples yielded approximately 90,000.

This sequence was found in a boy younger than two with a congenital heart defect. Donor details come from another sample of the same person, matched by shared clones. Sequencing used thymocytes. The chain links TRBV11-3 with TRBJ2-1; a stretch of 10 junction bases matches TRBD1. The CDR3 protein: CASSIRTGTGDSNEQFF. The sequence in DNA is TGTGCCAGCAGCATACGAACCGGGACAGGGGACTCCAATGAGCAGTTCTTC.